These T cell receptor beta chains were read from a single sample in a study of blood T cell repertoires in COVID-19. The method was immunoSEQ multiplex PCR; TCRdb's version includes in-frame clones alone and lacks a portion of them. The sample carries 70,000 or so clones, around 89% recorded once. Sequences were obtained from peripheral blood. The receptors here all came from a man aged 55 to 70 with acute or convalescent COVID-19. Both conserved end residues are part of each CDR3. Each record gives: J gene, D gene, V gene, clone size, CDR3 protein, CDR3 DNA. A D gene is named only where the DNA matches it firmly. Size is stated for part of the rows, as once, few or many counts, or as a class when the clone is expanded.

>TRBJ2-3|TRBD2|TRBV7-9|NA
CASSLETGGKYF
TGTGCCAGCAGCTTAGAAACGGGAGGCAAGTATTTT
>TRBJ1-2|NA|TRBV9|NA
CASSGGTSLGYTF
TGTGCCAGCAGCGGAGGGACTTCCCTGGGCTACACCTTC
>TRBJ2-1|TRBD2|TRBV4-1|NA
CASSQEGLAGVNEQFF
TGCGCCAGCAGCCAAGAGGGACTAGCGGGGGTGAATGAGCAGTTCTTC
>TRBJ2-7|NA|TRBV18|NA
CASSPGQGLAYEQYF
TGTGCCAGCTCACCCGGTCAGGGGCTAGCCTACGAGCAGTACTTC
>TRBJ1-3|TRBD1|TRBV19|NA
CASRQGFSGNTIYF
TGTGCCAGTCGACAGGGGTTCTCTGGAAACACCATATATTTT
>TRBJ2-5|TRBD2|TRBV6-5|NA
CASSMAGGVETQYF
TGTGCCAGCAGTATGGCGGGGGGGGTTGAGACCCAGTACTTC
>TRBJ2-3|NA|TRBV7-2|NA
CASSFLTGGTDTQYF
TGTGCCAGCAGCTTCCTGACAGGCGGCACAGATACGCAGTATTTT
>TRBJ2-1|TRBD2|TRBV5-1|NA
CASSLGGGTYNEQFF
TGCGCCAGCAGCTTGGGCGGGGGGACATACAATGAGCAGTTCTTC
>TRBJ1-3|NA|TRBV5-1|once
CASRPLTGGGNTIYF
TGCGCCAGCAGACCATTGACAGGCGGTGGAAACACCATATATTTT
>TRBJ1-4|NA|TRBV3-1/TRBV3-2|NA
CASSQDFGTQNEKLFF
TGTGCCAGCAGCCAAGATTTTGGGACTCAAAATGAAAAACTGTTTTTT
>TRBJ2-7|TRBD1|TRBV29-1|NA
CSVEGQGGYEQYF
TGCAGCGTTGAAGGACAGGGTGGCTACGAGCAGTACTTC
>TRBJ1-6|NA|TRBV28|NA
CASRGGKGLGSPLHF
TGTGCCAGCAGGGGGGGGAAAGGATTGGGTTCACCCCTCCACTTT
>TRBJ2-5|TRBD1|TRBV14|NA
CASSPETGDTPRTQYF
TGTGCCAGCAGCCCGGAGACAGGGGACACCCCCCGGACCCAGTACTTC
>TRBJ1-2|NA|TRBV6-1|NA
CASSEAAGDSYGYTF
TGTGCCAGCAGTGAAGCTGCAGGGGATAGCTATGGCTACACCTTC
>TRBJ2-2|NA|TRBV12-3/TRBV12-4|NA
CASSLVEAGELFF
TGTGCCAGCAGTTTGGTGGAGGCCGGGGAGCTGTTTTTT
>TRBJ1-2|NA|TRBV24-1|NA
CATSVRQEEGYTF
TGTGCCACCAGTGTTAGACAGGAGGAGGGCTACACCTTC
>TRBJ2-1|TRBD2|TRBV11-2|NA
CASSLTSGRAGEQFF
TGTGCCAGCAGCTTGACTAGCGGGAGAGCTGGTGAGCAGTTCTTC
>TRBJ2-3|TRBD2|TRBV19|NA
CASSILAGGPTDTQYF
TGTGCCAGTAGTATCCTAGCGGGAGGGCCTACAGATACGCAGTATTTT
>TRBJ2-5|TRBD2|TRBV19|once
CASSMGPGATGGETQYF
TGTGCCAGTAGTATGGGGCCTGGGGCCACGGGGGGGGAGACCCAGTACTTC
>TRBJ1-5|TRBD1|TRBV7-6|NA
CASSSTGGNDQPQHF
TGTGCCAGCAGCTCTACAGGGGGCAATGATCAGCCCCAGCATTTT
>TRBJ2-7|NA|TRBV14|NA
CASSVKRGGEQYF
TGTGCCAGCAGCGTTAAAAGGGGAGGCGAGCAGTACTTC
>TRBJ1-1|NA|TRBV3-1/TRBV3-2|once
CASSPTRPGGETEAFF
TGTGCCAGCAGCCCGACGCGGCCCGGGGGGGAGACTGAAGCTTTCTTT
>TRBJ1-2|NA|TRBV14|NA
CASSQSAGGLGGYTF
TGTGCCAGCAGCCAAAGTGCAGGAGGCCTCGGGGGCTACACCTTC
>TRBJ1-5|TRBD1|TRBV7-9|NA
CASSPLPRGPPNQPQHF
TGTGCCAGCAGCCCCCTGCCAAGGGGGCCCCCAAATCAGCCCCAGCATTTT